Listed below are T cell receptor beta chains from one sample, sequenced in a study of shared clonotypes between healthy human individuals. Data came from immunoSEQ multiplex PCR; TCRdb stores just in-frame clones and leaves some out. The sample consists of over 300,000 clones, 80% to 90% of them appearing once. The sample was memory CD8+ T cells sorted from blood. Source of these receptors: a man aged 18 to 29 in good health. Both conserved end residues are part of each CDR3. The D gene is left open where the match is weak. Only part of the rows carry a size: once, few, many, or a class if the clone is expanded.

CDR3	DNA	D	V	J	size
CASSLLLGANQPQHF	TGCGCCAGCAGCCTCCTACTGGGGGCAAATCAGCCCCAGCATTTT	.	TRBV4-1	TRBJ1-5	.
CSAFLETQYF	TGCAGCGCCTTCCTGGAGACCCAGTACTTC	.	TRBV29-1	TRBJ2-5	.
CAISEHGLRPGTEAFF	TGTGCCATCAGTGAGCACGGTTTGAGGCCAGGAACTGAAGCTTTCTTT	.	TRBV10-3	TRBJ1-1	.
CASSSIGVHTGELFF	TGTGCCAGCAGTTCAATCGGGGTGCACACCGGGGAGCTGTTTTTT	.	TRBV27	TRBJ2-2	.
CASSLGQQGTQETQYF	TGTGCCAGCAGCTTGGGACAACAGGGGACGCAAGAGACCCAGTACTTC	TRBD1	TRBV5-8	TRBJ2-5	.
CASSSAQGGLNEAFF	TGCGCCAGCAGCTCGGCTCAGGGGGGGCTCAACGAAGCTTTCTTT	TRBD1	TRBV5-1	TRBJ1-1	.
CSVMSGSTDTQYF	TGCAGCGTGATGAGCGGGAGCACAGATACGCAGTATTTT	.	TRBV29-1	TRBJ2-3	.
CAWSVRNLAGGRMVNTGELFF	TGTGCCTGGAGTGTACGGAATCTAGCGGGAGGGCGGATGGTGAACACCGGGGAGCTGTTTTTT	TRBD2	TRBV30	TRBJ2-2	.
CASRFGETQYF	TGTGCCAGCAGGTTCGGGGAGACCCAGTACTTC	.	TRBV7-6	TRBJ2-5	.
CASTSGGESGELFF	TGTGCCAGCACAAGCGGGGGTGAATCCGGGGAGCTGTTTTTT	TRBD2	TRBV2	TRBJ2-2	.
CASSLAVVLATETQYF	TGTGCCAGCAGCTTAGCCGTGGTCCTAGCGACAGAGACCCAGTACTTC	.	TRBV11-2	TRBJ2-5	.
CAWTYGGPQYF	TGTGCCTGGACCTACGGGGGACCTCAATATTTT	.	TRBV30	TRBJ1-3	.
CASSDSDGQAPSYEQYF	TGTGCCAGCAGCGACTCGGACGGACAGGCCCCTTCCTACGAGCAGTACTTC	TRBD1	TRBV7-9	TRBJ2-7	.
CASSEWGGSYNSPLHF	TGTGCCAGCAGTGAGTGGGGCGGTTCCTATAATTCACCCCTCCACTTT	.	TRBV6-1	TRBJ1-6	.
CASSLGNSPLHF	TGTGCCAGCAGCTTGGGTAATTCACCCCTCCACTTT	.	TRBV5-6	TRBJ1-6	.
CSVDRSNEQFF	TGCAGCGTTGATAGGTCCAATGAGCAGTTCTTC	.	TRBV29-1	TRBJ2-1	.
CASSQVPGLITYNEQFF	TGCGCCAGCAGCCAAGTACCGGGACTTATAACCTACAATGAGCAGTTCTTC	.	TRBV4-3	TRBJ2-1	.
CASEGQGNTEAFF	TGTGCCAGCGAGGGACAGGGGAACACTGAAGCTTTCTTT	TRBD1	TRBV5-6	TRBJ1-1	.
CASSLPTGGDGNTIYF	TGTGCCAGCAGCTTACCAACAGGGGGCGATGGAAACACCATATATTTT	TRBD1	TRBV7-8	TRBJ1-3	.
CASSFPRPAGADTQYF	TGTGCCAGCAGCTTTCCGCGTCCGGCCGGGGCAGATACGCAGTATTTT	.	TRBV5-6	TRBJ2-3	.
CASSGDSFSYEQYF	TGTGCCAGCAGTGGGGACTCCTTCTCCTACGAGCAGTACTTC	.	TRBV28	TRBJ2-7	.
CASSYSEGSPEAFF	TGTGCCAGCAGTTACTCGGAGGGGTCTCCTGAAGCTTTCTTT	.	TRBV6-6	TRBJ1-1	.
CASSQNNVGDTQYF	TGCGCCAGCAGCCAAAACAACGTTGGGGATACGCAGTATTTT	.	TRBV4-1	TRBJ2-3	.
CASSSLPGQGVWTDTQYF	TGTGCCAGCAGTTCGTTACCGGGACAGGGGGTTTGGACAGATACGCAGTATTTT	TRBD1	TRBV27	TRBJ2-3	.
CASSYEPGNYGYTF	TGTGCCAGCAGTTACGAGCCGGGGAACTATGGCTACACCTTC	.	TRBV6-5	TRBJ1-2	.
CASSPWTVNTEAFF	TGTGCCAGCAGCCCGTGGACGGTGAACACTGAAGCTTTCTTT	.	TRBV6-5	TRBJ1-1	.
CASSLFLVAFF	TGTGCCAGCAGCTTATTTCTGGTAGCTTTCTTT	.	TRBV7-2	TRBJ1-1	.
CASSLASDGLQFF	TGTGCCAGCAGCTTGGCTTCGGACGGACTCCAGTTCTTC	.	TRBV7-9	TRBJ2-1	.
CASSQDRVGANQPQHF	TGCGCCAGCAGCCAAGATCGTGTGGGGGCCAATCAGCCCCAGCATTTT	.	TRBV4-3	TRBJ1-5	.
CASSLEGFTDTQYF	TGTGCCAGCAGTTTAGAAGGGTTCACAGATACGCAGTATTTT	.	TRBV28	TRBJ2-3	.
CASSRTLGGAYEQYF	TGTGCCAGCAGCCGGACCCTGGGCGGGGCCTACGAGCAGTACTTC	.	TRBV7-2	TRBJ2-7	.
CASSYWGASSYEQYF	TGTGCCAGCAGTTACTGGGGGGCCAGTAGTTACGAGCAGTACTTC	.	TRBV6-5	TRBJ2-7	.
CASSREGEVSYEQYF	TGTGCCAGCAGCCGAGAAGGGGAGGTCTCCTACGAGCAGTACTTC	.	TRBV7-9	TRBJ2-7	.
CASSWTGGTDTQYF	TGTGCCAGCAGTTGGACAGGGGGCACAGATACGCAGTATTTT	TRBD1	TRBV27	TRBJ2-3	.
CASSLPGIQETQYF	TGTGCCAGCAGCTTACCTGGGATTCAAGAGACCCAGTACTTC	.	TRBV7-8	TRBJ2-5	once
CSVEVTDNYGYTF	TGCAGCGTTGAAGTGACGGACAACTATGGCTACACCTTC	.	TRBV29-1	TRBJ1-2	.
CASSSSRRDQETQYF	TGCGCCAGCAGCTCCTCCCGTAGGGACCAAGAGACCCAGTACTTC	.	TRBV4-1	TRBJ2-5	.
CASSVPGTSGTAYEQYF	TGTGCCAGCAGCGTTCCAGGGACTAGCGGGACCGCCTACGAGCAGTACTTC	TRBD2	TRBV9	TRBJ2-7	.
CASSRGEKLFF	TGCGCCAGCAGCCGGGGAGAAAAACTGTTTTTT	.	TRBV4-1	TRBJ1-4	.
CASSFDWATYEQYF	TGCGCCAGCAGCTTTGATTGGGCGACCTACGAGCAGTACTTC	.	TRBV5-1	TRBJ2-7	once
CASSTQGNQPQHF	TGTGCCAGCAGCACCCAGGGGAATCAGCCCCAGCATTTT	.	TRBV6-5	TRBJ1-5	.
CASSDEWELFF	TGTGCCAGCAGTGATGAATGGGAGCTGTTTTTT	.	TRBV6-5	TRBJ2-2	.
CAISSPDYSYEQYF	TGTGCCATCAGTAGTCCGGACTACTCCTACGAGCAGTACTTC	.	TRBV6-5	TRBJ2-7	.
CASSPGLARYEQYF	TGCGCCAGCAGCCCGGGACTCGCTCGCTACGAGCAGTACTTC	.	TRBV4-1	TRBJ2-7	.
CASSPVSRDRAVDEKLFF	TGTGCCAGCAGCCCAGTGTCCCGGGACAGGGCGGTGGATGAAAAACTGTTTTTT	TRBD1	TRBV11-2	TRBJ1-4	.
CSVGEQGSAQYF	TGCAGCGTTGGCGAGCAGGGCTCCGCGCAGTACTTC	.	TRBV29-1	TRBJ2-7	.
CSVEDREPGQIIGSGELFF	TGCAGCGTTGAAGATCGGGAGCCAGGTCAGATAATAGGTTCCGGGGAGCTGTTTTTT	.	TRBV29-1	TRBJ2-2	.
CASSLVAGTGELFF	TGTGCCAGCAGCTTAGTGGCAGGCACCGGGGAGCTGTTTTTT	.	TRBV7-2	TRBJ2-2	.
CASSDGQGAFYNSPLHF	TGTGCCAGCAGTGATGGCCAGGGGGCCTTCTATAATTCACCCCTCCACTTT	TRBD1	TRBV2	TRBJ1-6	.
CASSLLAVIIYEQFF	TGTGCCAGCAGTTTACTAGCAGTCATCATCTATGAGCAGTTCTTC	.	TRBV5-6	TRBJ2-1	once
CASSVGGGAHTDTQYF	TGTGCCAGCAGCGTAGGAGGTGGGGCCCACACAGATACGCAGTATTTT	.	TRBV9	TRBJ2-3	.
CASSIRTGWRSNQPQHF	TGTGCCAGTAGTATCCGGACAGGGTGGAGGTCCAATCAGCCCCAGCATTTT	TRBD1	TRBV19	TRBJ1-5	.
CASSEGTGGIYEQYF	TGTGCCAGCAGTGAAGGGACAGGGGGCATCTACGAGCAGTACTTC	TRBD1	TRBV6-1	TRBJ2-7	.